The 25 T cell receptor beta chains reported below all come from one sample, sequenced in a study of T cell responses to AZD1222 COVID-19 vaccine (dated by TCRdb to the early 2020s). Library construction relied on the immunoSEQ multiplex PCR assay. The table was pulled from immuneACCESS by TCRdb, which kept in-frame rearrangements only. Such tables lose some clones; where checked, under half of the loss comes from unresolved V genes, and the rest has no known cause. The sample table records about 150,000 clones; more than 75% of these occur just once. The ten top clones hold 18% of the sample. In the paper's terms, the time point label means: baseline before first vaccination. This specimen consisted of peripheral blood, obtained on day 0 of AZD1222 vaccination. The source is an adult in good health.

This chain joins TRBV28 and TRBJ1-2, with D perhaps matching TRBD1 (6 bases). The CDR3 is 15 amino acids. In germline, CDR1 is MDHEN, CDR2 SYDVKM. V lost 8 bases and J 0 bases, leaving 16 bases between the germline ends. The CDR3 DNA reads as TGTGCCAGCCAGATAACAGGGATGGCTAACTATGGCTACACCTTC. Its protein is CASQITGMANYGYTF.

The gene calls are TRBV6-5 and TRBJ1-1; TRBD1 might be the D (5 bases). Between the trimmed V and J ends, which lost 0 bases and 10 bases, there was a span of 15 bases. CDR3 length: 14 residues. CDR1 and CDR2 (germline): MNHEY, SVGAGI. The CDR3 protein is CASSYSPGDMTAFF. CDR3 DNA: TGTGCCAGCAGTTACTCCCCGGGGGATATGACAGCTTTCTTT.

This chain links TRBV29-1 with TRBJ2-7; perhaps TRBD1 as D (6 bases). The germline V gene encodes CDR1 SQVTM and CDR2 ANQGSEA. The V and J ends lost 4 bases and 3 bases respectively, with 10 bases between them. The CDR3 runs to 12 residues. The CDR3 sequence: CSVAGARYEQYF. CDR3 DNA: TGCAGCGTTGCAGGGGCGCGCTACGAGCAGTACTTC.

The CDR3 is CASSELTREASYGYTF. CDR3 DNA: TGTGCCAGCAGCGAGCTGACACGTGAGGCGTCCTATGGCTACACCTTC. The chain couples TRBV9 to TRBJ1-2; D unclear. The V gene lost 3 bases and the J gene lost 4 bases, with 19 bases spanning the gap. The germline V gene encodes CDR1 SGDLS and CDR2 YYNGEE. The CDR3 loop spans 16 amino acids.

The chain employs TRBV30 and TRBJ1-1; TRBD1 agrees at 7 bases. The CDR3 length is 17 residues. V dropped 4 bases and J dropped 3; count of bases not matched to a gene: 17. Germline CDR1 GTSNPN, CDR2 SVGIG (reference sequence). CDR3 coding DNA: TGTGCCTGGAAGGCGGTGACAGGGAGGGTGAGGGACACTGAAGCTTTCTTT. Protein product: CAWKAVTGRVRDTEAFF.

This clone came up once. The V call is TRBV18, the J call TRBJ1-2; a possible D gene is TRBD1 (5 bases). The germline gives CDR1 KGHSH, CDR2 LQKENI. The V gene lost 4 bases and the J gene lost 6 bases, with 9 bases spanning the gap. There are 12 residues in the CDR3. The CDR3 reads CASSLQGNGYTF. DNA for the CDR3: TGTGCCAGCTCACTTCAGGGAAATGGCTACACCTTC.

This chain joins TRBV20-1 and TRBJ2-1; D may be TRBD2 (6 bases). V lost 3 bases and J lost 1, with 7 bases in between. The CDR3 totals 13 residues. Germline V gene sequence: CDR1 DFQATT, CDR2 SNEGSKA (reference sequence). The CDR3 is CSASRGSYNEQFF. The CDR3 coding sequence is TGCAGTGCTAGTCGGGGGTCCTACAATGAGCAGTTCTTC.

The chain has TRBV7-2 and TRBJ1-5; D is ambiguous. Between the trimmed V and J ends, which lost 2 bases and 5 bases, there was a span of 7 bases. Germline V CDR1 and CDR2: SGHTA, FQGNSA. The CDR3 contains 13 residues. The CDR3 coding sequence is TGTGCCAGCAGCTTACCAAATGATCAGCCCCAGCATTTT. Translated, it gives CASSLPNDQPQHF.

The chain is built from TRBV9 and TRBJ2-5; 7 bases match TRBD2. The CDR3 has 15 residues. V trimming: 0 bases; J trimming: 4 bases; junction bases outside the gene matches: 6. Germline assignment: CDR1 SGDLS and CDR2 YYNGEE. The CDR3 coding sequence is TGTGCCAGCAGCGTAGGGCGGGGGATCATAGAGACCCAGTACTTC. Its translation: CASSVGRGIIETQYF.

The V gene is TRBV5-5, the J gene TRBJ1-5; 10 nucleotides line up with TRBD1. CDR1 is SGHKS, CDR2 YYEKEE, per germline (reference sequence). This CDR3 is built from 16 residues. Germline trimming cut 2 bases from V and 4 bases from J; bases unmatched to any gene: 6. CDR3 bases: TGTGCCAGCAGCTTCTGGGACAGGGGAGAGAATCAGCCCCAGCATTTT. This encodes CASSFWDRGENQPQHF.

The DNA of the CDR3 is TGTGCCAGCAGCTTATTGAGGGGGTACTCTGGAAACACCATATATTTT. This sequence encodes CASSLLRGYSGNTIYF. The J gene is TRBJ1-3, the V gene TRBV11-2; D perhaps matches TRBD1 (6 bases). Germline V CDR1 and CDR2: SGHAT, FQNNGV. The CDR3 totals 16 residues. V was pared by 2 bases and J by 0 bases, with 11 bases between.

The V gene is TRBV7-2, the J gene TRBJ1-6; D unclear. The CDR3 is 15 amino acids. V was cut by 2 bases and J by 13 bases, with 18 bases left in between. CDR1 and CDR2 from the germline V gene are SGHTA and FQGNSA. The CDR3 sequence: CASSLTLGGDRPLHF. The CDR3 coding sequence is TGTGCCAGCAGCTTAACCCTCGGAGGCGACCGTCCCCTCCACTTT.

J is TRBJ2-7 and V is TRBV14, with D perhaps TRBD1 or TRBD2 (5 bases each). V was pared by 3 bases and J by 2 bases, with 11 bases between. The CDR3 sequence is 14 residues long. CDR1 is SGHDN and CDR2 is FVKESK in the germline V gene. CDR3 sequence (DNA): TGTGCCAGCAGCCAGCCGGGACCCACCTACGAGCAGTACTTC. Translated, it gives CASSQPGPTYEQYF. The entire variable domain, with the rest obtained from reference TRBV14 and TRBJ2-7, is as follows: EAGVTQFPSHSVIEKGQTVTLRCDPISGHDNLYWYRRVMGKEIKFLLHFVKESKQDESGMPNNRFLAERTGGTYSTLKVQPAELEDSGVYFCASSQPGPTYEQYFGPGTRLTVT.

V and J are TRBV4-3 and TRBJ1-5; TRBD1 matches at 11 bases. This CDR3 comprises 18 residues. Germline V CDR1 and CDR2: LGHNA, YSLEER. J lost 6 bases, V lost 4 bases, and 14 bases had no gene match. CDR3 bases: TGCGCCAGCAGCCGAGACACCGGGACAGGGGGACTAAGTCAGCCCCAGCATTTT. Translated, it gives CASSRDTGTGGLSQPQHF.

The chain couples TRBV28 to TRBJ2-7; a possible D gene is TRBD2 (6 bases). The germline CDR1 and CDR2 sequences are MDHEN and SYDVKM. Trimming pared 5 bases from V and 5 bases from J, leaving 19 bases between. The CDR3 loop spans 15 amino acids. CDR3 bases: TGTGCCAGCAGTCACGAAATGGCGGGGACCCACGAGCAGTACTTC. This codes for CASSHEMAGTHEQYF. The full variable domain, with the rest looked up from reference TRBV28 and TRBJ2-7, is DVKVTQSSRYLVKRTGEKVFLECVQDMDHENMFWYRQDPGLGLRLIYFSYDVKMKEKGDIPEGYSVSREKKERFSLILESASTNQTSMYLCASSHEMAGTHEQYFGPGTRLTVT.

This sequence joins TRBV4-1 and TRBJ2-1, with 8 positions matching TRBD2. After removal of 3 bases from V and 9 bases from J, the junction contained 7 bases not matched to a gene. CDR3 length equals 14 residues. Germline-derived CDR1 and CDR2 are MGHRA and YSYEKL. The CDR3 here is CASSHAGGRPEQFF. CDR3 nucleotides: TGCGCCAGCAGCCATGCGGGAGGAAGGCCTGAGCAGTTCTTC.

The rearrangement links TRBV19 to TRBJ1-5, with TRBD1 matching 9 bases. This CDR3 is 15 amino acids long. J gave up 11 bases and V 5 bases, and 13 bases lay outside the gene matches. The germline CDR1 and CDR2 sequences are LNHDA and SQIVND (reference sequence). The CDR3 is CASSQTGTGPWAQHF. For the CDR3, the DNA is TGTGCCAGTAGTCAAACCGGGACAGGGCCGTGGGCCCAGCATTTT.

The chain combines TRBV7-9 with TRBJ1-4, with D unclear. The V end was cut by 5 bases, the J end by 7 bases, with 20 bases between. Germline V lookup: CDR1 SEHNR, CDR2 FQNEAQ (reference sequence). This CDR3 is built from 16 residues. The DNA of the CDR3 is TGTGCCAGCAGCACCCAAGTGGGTGGGCTAGGTGAAAAACTGTTTTTT. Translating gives CASSTQVGGLGEKLFF.

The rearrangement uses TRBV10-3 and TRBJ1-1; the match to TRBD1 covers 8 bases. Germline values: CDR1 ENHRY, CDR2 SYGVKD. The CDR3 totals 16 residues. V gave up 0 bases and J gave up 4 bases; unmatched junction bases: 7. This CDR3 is CAISESGRGLGTEAFF. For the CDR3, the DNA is TGTGCCATCAGTGAGTCGGGCAGGGGGCTAGGCACTGAAGCTTTCTTT.

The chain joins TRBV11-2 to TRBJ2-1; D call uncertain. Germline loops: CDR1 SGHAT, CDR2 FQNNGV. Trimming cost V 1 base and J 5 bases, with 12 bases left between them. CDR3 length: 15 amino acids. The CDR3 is CASSLGQRGDNEQFF. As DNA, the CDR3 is TGTGCCAGCAGCTTAGGTCAGAGAGGTGACAATGAGCAGTTCTTC.

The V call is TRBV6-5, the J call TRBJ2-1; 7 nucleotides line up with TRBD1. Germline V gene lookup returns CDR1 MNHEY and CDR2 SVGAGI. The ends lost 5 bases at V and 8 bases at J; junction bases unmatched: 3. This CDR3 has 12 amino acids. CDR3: CASSQQGYEQFF. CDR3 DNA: TGTGCCAGCAGTCAACAGGGGTATGAGCAGTTCTTC.

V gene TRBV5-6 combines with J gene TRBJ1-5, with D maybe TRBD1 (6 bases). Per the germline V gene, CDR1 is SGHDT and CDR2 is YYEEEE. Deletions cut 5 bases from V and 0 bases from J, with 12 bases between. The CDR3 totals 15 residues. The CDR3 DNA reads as TGTGCCAGCAGTCGTCGGACAGTTAGCAATCAGCCCCAGCATTTT. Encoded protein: CASSRRTVSNQPQHF.

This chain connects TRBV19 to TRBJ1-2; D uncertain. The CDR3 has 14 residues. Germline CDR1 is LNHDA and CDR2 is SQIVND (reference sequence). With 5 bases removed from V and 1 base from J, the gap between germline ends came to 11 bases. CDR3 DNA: TGTGCCAGTAGTTTTTTGGACCTTAACTATGGCTACACCTTC. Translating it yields CASSFLDLNYGYTF.

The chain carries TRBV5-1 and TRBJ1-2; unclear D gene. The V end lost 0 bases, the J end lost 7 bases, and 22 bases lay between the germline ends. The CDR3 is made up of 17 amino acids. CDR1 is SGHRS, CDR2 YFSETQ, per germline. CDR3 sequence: CASSLVWSKYPDRGYTF. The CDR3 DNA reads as TGCGCCAGCAGCTTGGTTTGGTCTAAATACCCGGATCGTGGCTACACCTTC.

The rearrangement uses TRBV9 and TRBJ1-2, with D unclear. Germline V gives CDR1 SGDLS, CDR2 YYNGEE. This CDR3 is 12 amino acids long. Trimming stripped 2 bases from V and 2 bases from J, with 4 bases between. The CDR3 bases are TGTGCCAGCAGCGTGGGGAACTATGGCTACACCTTC. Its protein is CASSVGNYGYTF.